A single sample is the source of the 31 T cell receptor beta chains below, sequenced in a study of shared clonotypes between healthy human individuals. Profiling relied on immunoSEQ multiplex PCR, and the TCRdb table lists in-frame clones only, not all of them. The data show around 700,000 clones, about two thirds seen once. The specimen was memory CD4+ T cells sorted from blood. Subset given: CD45RA-negative fraction. The receptor source for this set is a woman aged 25 to 39 in good health.

J is TRBJ2-3 and V is TRBV11-2, with unresolved D. Germline values: CDR1 SGHAT, CDR2 FQNNGV. Deletions cut 5 bases from V and 0 bases from J, with 15 bases between. The CDR3 has 16 residues. The CDR3 DNA reads as TGTGCCAGCAGCCCACTCTCGGCTGCTAGCACAGATACGCAGTATTTT. Amino acids: CASSPLSAASTDTQYF.

This sequence joins TRBV7-9 and TRBJ1-2; possible D gene TRBD1, 5 bases. CDR1 is SEHNR and CDR2 is FQNEAQ in the germline V gene (reference sequence). The CDR3 sequence is 14 residues long. The V gene lost 4 bases and the J gene lost 3 bases, with 12 bases spanning the gap. CDR3 DNA: TGTGCCAGCAGCTCTCAGGGTGCAGACTATGGCTACACCTTC. Its protein is CASSSQGADYGYTF.

The chain links TRBV9 to TRBJ2-1, with D possibly matching TRBD1 (6 bases). The ends were cut back, 3 bases at V and 2 bases at J, with 15 bases in the middle. The CDR3 runs to 16 residues. Germline assignment: CDR1 SGDLS and CDR2 YYNGEE. CDR3: CASSAPGTPPYNEQFF. The CDR3 DNA reads as TGTGCCAGCAGCGCCCCCGGGACACCCCCCTACAATGAGCAGTTCTTC. Based on the CDR3 plus reference TRBV9 and TRBJ2-1, the full variable domain is DSGVTQTPKHLITATGQRVTLRCSPRSGDLSVYWYQQSLDQGLQFLIQYYNGEERAKGNILERFSAQQFPDLHSELNLSSLELGDSALYFCASSAPGTPPYNEQFFGPGTRLTVL.

This clone was recorded a few times. The chain combines TRBV30 with TRBJ1-2, with D hard to call. Germline loops: CDR1 GTSNPN, CDR2 SVGIG (reference sequence). V shed 4 bases and J shed 0 bases, with 9 bases lying between them. This CDR3 is built from 13 residues. This CDR3 is CAWTYRANYGYTF. CDR3 nucleotides: TGTGCCTGGACCTATAGGGCTAACTATGGCTACACCTTC.

This sequence joins TRBV5-6 and TRBJ1-2, with TRBD1 matching 8 bases. The CDR3 covers 14 residues. Germline V gene data show CDR1 as SGHDT and CDR2 as YYEEEE. V lost 4 bases, J lost 2 bases, and 4 bases stayed unmatched. The CDR3 spells CASSAYRGNYGYTF. The CDR3 DNA is TGTGCCAGCAGCGCTTACAGGGGGAACTATGGCTACACCTTC.

V gene TRBV19 combines with J gene TRBJ1-2; unclear D gene. The V end was cut by 3 bases, the J end by 5 bases, with 16 bases between. The CDR3 sequence is 15 residues long. CDR1 is LNHDA, CDR2 SQIVND, per germline (reference sequence). The CDR3 DNA is TGTGCCAGTAGTATTAAAGTCGATACCGATTATGGCTACACCTTC. It specifies CASSIKVDTDYGYTF.

This chain joins TRBV28 and TRBJ2-7; D remains ambiguous. Germline loops: CDR1 MDHEN, CDR2 SYDVKM. The CDR3 consists of 15 residues. V shed 5 bases and J shed 2 bases, with 16 bases lying between them. The CDR3 sequence: CASSVLRSPPYEQYF. In DNA form, the CDR3 reads TGTGCCAGCAGTGTTTTGCGGAGCCCCCCCTACGAGCAGTACTTC.

CDR3 DNA sequence: TGTGCCAGCAGCTTAGGGGCCACTAGCTCCTACAATGAGCAGTTCTTC. It is translated as CASSLGATSSYNEQFF. The rearrangement links TRBV7-7 to TRBJ2-1; tentatively, D is TRBD2 (5 bases). Germline CDR1 is SSHAT and CDR2 is FNYEAQ (reference sequence). This CDR3 contains 16 residues. V was cut by 1 base and J by 0 bases, with 10 bases left in between.

The V gene is TRBV4-2, the J gene TRBJ2-7, with D tentatively TRBD1 or TRBD2 (6 bases each). The germline gives CDR1 LGHNA, CDR2 YNFKEQ. This CDR3 comprises 15 residues. V lost 0 bases and J lost 7, with 16 bases in between. The DNA of the CDR3 is TGTGCCAGCAGCCAAGATAGGGGGGACCACCGGGAGCAGTACTTC. This gives the protein CASSQDRGDHREQYF.

The chain uses TRBV28 and TRBJ2-3; a possible D gene is TRBD2 (6 bases). CDR3 length equals 14 residues. Deletions cut 7 bases from V and 1 base from J, with 12 bases between. CDR1 is MDHEN and CDR2 is SYDVKM in the germline V gene. The CDR3 reads CASTLSGRTDTQYF. Written as DNA, the CDR3 is TGTGCCAGCACCCTTAGCGGTCGCACAGATACGCAGTATTTT.

The chain employs TRBV28 and TRBJ1-1; D unclear. Trimming removed 6 bases at V and 1 base at J, with 12 bases between. This CDR3 is 14 amino acids long. Germline-derived CDR1 and CDR2 are MDHEN and SYDVKM. CDR3 protein: CASRYGRGNTEAFF. The CDR3 coding sequence is TGTGCCAGCAGGTACGGACGCGGGAACACTGAAGCTTTCTTT.

CDR3 DNA: TGTGCCAGCAGATCCCCGGCTGACAGGCTGGGGTTCGGTGAGCAGTACTTC. Amino acid sequence: CASRSPADRLGFGEQYF. The rearrangement joins TRBV28 to TRBJ2-7; D is perhaps TRBD1 (6 bases). The CDR3 has 17 amino acids. Trimming cost V 6 bases and J 7 bases, with 28 bases left between them. The germline gives CDR1 MDHEN, CDR2 SYDVKM.

This clone was found a few times. The CDR3 loop reads CASSMGRGTEAFF. CDR3 DNA sequence: TGTGCCAGTAGTATGGGGAGGGGAACTGAAGCTTTCTTT. The chain has TRBV19 and TRBJ1-1; D is perhaps TRBD1 (5 bases). Looked up from germline, CDR1 is LNHDA and CDR2 is SQIVND (reference sequence). Trimming left V 3 bases short and J 5 bases short, with 10 bases between. The CDR3 extends over 13 amino acids. The full variable domain, rest sourced from reference TRBV19 and TRBJ1-1, is DGGITQSPKYLFRKEGQNVTLSCEQNLNHDAMYWYRQDPGQGLRLIYYSQIVNDFQKGDIAEGYSVSREKKESFPLTVTSAQKNPTAFYLCASSMGRGTEAFFGQGTRLTVV.

This chain connects TRBV5-4 to TRBJ2-3; no clear D. Per germline, CDR1 SGHNT and CDR2 YYREEE (reference sequence). This CDR3 has 15 amino acids. Trimming removed 3 bases at V and 1 base at J, with 12 bases between. CDR3 residues: CASSWGNGGTDTQYF. As DNA, the CDR3 is TGTGCCAGCAGCTGGGGAAACGGTGGCACAGATACGCAGTATTTT.

V is TRBV11-2 and J is TRBJ1-5, with a tentative D call TRBD1 (6 bases). V lost 6 bases to trimming and J lost 1 base, with 13 bases between them. CDR1 SGHAT and CDR2 FQNNGV come from the germline V gene. The CDR3 has 15 residues. CDR3 in DNA: TGTGCCAGCAGTCTCGACAGGAACAGCAATCAGCCCCAGCATTTT. It is translated as CASSLDRNSNQPQHF. The variable domain in full, completed from reference TRBV11-2 and TRBJ1-5, reads EAGVAQSPRYKIIEKRQSVAFWCNPISGHATLYWYQQILGQGPKLLIQFQNNGVVDDSQLPKDRFSAERLKGVDSTLKIQPAKLEDSAVYLCASSLDRNSNQPQHFGDGTRLSIL.

The chain recombines TRBV7-3 with TRBJ1-1, with 7 bases lining up with TRBD1. The CDR3 sequence is 15 residues long. Germline loops: CDR1 SGHTA, CDR2 FQGTGA. The ends lost 5 bases at V and 1 base at J; junction bases unmatched: 7. The chain's CDR3 is CASSVNGQANTEAFF. CDR3 sequence (DNA): TGTGCCAGCAGCGTAAATGGACAGGCGAACACTGAAGCTTTCTTT.

There are a few counts of this clone. Distinct nucleotide sequences in the sample also encode this CDR3. The chain carries TRBV13 and TRBJ1-1; 7 bases align to TRBD1. V shed 3 bases and J 0 bases; nucleotides not matched to a gene: 4. Germline CDR1 reads PRHDT; CDR2 reads FYEKMQ (reference sequence). The CDR3 covers 15 residues. The CDR3 sequence is CASSFEGQLNTEAFF. DNA of the CDR3: TGTGCCAGCAGCTTTGAGGGACAGCTGAACACTGAAGCTTTCTTT. Full variable domain (missing parts from reference TRBV13 and TRBJ1-1): AAGVIQSPRHLIKEKRETATLKCYPIPRHDTVYWYQQGPGQDPQFLISFYEKMQSDKGSIPDRFSAQQFSDYHSELNMSSLELGDSALYFCASSFEGQLNTEAFFGQGTRLTVV.

As concerns this clone: Other nucleotide sequences from this sample produce the same CDR3. The chain couples TRBV15 to TRBJ1-3; D uncertain. Germline loops: CDR1 LNHNV, CDR2 YYDKDF (reference sequence). V was clipped by 1 base and J by 2 bases, with 6 bases between them. The CDR3 runs 14 residues. The CDR3 loop reads CATSRAGTGNTIYF. CDR3 in DNA: TGTGCCACCAGCAGAGCTGGGACTGGAAACACCATATATTTT.

The chain carries TRBV11-1 and TRBJ2-7; TRBD1 matches 7 bases. J was trimmed by 2 bases and V by 5 bases; bases with no gene match: 6. Germline values: CDR1 SGHAT, CDR2 FQDESV (reference sequence). The CDR3 has 14 amino acids. The DNA of the CDR3 is TGTGCCAGCAGCCTGACAGGGATACCCTACGAGCAGTACTTC. This codes for CASSLTGIPYEQYF. Full variable domain (rest looked up from reference TRBV11-1 and TRBJ2-7): EAEVAQSPRYKITEKSQAVAFWCDPISGHATLYWYRQILGQGPELLVQFQDESVVDDSQLPKDRFSAERLKGVDSTLKIQPAELGDSAMYLCASSLTGIPYEQYFGPGTRLTVT.

The rearrangement joins TRBV9 to TRBJ2-7; 10 bases map to TRBD2. Germline V gives CDR1 SGDLS, CDR2 YYNGEE. The CDR3 loop spans 15 amino acids. The V segment lost 1 base and the J segment 2 bases; nucleotides outside the gene matches: 3. The DNA for the CDR3 is TGTGCCAGCAGCGTATCCCTAGCGGGAGCCTACGAGCAGTACTTC. This translates into CASSVSLAGAYEQYF.

The chain couples TRBV6-5 to TRBJ1-2; D not certain. Germline CDR1 is MNHEY and CDR2 is SVGAGI. The V and J ends lost 0 bases and 5 bases respectively, with 13 bases between them. This CDR3 is 15 amino acids long. CDR3 in amino acids: CASSYSAGSSYGYTF. Written as DNA, the CDR3 is TGTGCCAGCAGTTACTCAGCAGGATCCTCTTATGGCTACACCTTC.

This clone was found a few times. The chain recombines TRBV5-8 with TRBJ1-2, with 9 positions matching TRBD1. Germline V CDR1 and CDR2: SGHTS, YDEGEE. This CDR3 contains 15 residues. V shed 1 base and J 5 bases; nucleotides not matched to a gene: 6. The CDR3 DNA reads as TGTGCCAGCAGCTTGAGTACAGGGGGCCGGTATGGCTACACCTTC. This sequence encodes CASSLSTGGRYGYTF.

V gene TRBV11-2 combines with J gene TRBJ1-4; TRBD1 matches 8 bases. Trimming cost V 0 bases and J 10 bases; bases outside gene matches: 4. This CDR3 comprises 14 residues. The germline V gene has CDR1 SGHAT and CDR2 FQNNGV. The CDR3 DNA reads as TGTGCCAGCAGCTTAGACAGGGGGCAAGGAAAACTGTTTTTT. Its protein product is CASSLDRGQGKLFF.

This clone appeared once. The chain employs TRBV11-2 and TRBJ2-3, with no clear D. Germline V gives CDR1 SGHAT, CDR2 FQNNGV. V was shortened by 8 bases and J by 2 bases, with 14 bases between the two germline ends. The CDR3 length is 14 residues. For the CDR3, the DNA is TGTGCCAGCGGCAATGCTGGCAACACAGATACGCAGTATTTT. This codes for CASGNAGNTDTQYF.

The CDR3, as DNA: TGTGCCAGCAGCATAGTAGGGAATAGCGGAGCCAAAAACATTCAGTACTTC. Protein: CASSIVGNSGAKNIQYF. V and J are TRBV2 and TRBJ2-4, with a possible D match to TRBD2 (6 bases). Germline values: CDR1 SNHLY, CDR2 FYNNEI. The CDR3 runs 17 residues. With 6 bases removed from V and 0 bases from J, the gap between germline ends came to 18 bases.

V is TRBV28 and J is TRBJ1-2; a possible D gene is TRBD1 (5 bases). Germline CDR1 is MDHEN and CDR2 is SYDVKM. Trimming took off 2 bases at V and 8 bases at J, with 15 bases between the two ends. The CDR3 loop spans 14 amino acids. CDR3 in amino acids: CASSLQGATGGYTF. The CDR3 DNA sequence: TGTGCCAGCAGTTTACAAGGGGCTACGGGCGGCTACACCTTC.

The gene calls are TRBV28 and TRBJ2-7; 9 nucleotides align to TRBD1. The CDR3 has 15 amino acids. J was trimmed by 5 bases and V by 3 bases; bases with no gene match: 8. Germline CDR1 is MDHEN and CDR2 is SYDVKM. The CDR3 is CASSFGGTGRDEQYF. The DNA of the CDR3 is TGTGCCAGCAGTTTTGGAGGGACAGGGAGGGACGAGCAGTACTTC.

On this clone: Other DNA sequences in this sample translate to the same CDR3. The rearrangement uses TRBV5-1 and TRBJ2-5; D uncertain. CDR1 and CDR2 from the germline V gene are SGHRS and YFSETQ. This CDR3 region has 12 residues. V lost 1 base to trimming and J lost 2 bases, with 3 bases between them. CDR3 nucleotide sequence: TGCGCCAGCAGCTTGAGACAAGAGACCCAGTACTTC. Residues: CASSLRQETQYF.

This chain links TRBV10-2 with TRBJ2-7, with TRBD2 identical over 10 bases. Germline loops: CDR1 WSHSY, CDR2 SAAADI. The CDR3 has 14 residues. With V trimmed by 8 bases and J by 3 bases, 7 bases remained unmatched. The CDR3 DNA follows: TGCGCCAGCGGGGATAGCGGGAGGAACTACGAGCAGTACTTC. This gives the protein CASGDSGRNYEQYF.

Only a few counts were recorded for this clone. The V call is TRBV14, the J call TRBJ2-7; possibly TRBD2 for D (5 bases). V dropped 4 bases and J dropped 4 bases, with 14 bases sitting between them. The germline V gene has CDR1 SGHDN and CDR2 FVKESK. The CDR3 sequence is 14 residues long. The CDR3 region has the DNA TGTGCCAGCAGCCGTAGCGACGGGTCTTACGAGCAGTACTTC. Amino acids: CASSRSDGSYEQYF.

The CDR3 region is CASSPHVEGPEAFF. CDR3 nucleotide sequence: TGTGCCAGCAGTCCCCATGTAGAGGGGCCTGAAGCTTTCTTT. The chain joins TRBV11-2 to TRBJ1-1, with a tentative D call TRBD1 (5 bases). Trimming left V 6 bases short and J 6 bases short, with 17 bases between. This CDR3 contains 14 residues. The germline CDR1 and CDR2 sequences are SGHAT and FQNNGV.